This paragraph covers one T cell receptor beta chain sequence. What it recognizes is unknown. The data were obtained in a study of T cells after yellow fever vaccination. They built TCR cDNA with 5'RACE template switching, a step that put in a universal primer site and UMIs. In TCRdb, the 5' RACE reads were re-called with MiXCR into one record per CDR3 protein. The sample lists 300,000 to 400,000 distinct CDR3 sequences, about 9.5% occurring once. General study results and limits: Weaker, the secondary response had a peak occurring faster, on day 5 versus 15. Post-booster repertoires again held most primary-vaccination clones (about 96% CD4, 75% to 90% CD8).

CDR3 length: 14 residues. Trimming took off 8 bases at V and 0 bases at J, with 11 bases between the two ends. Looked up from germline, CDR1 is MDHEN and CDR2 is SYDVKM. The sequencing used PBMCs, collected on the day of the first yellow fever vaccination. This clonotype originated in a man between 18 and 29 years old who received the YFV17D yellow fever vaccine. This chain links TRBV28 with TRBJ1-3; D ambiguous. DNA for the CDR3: TGTGCCAGCCTTGGAGCCAACTCTGGAAACACCATATATTTT. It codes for CASLGANSGNTIYF.